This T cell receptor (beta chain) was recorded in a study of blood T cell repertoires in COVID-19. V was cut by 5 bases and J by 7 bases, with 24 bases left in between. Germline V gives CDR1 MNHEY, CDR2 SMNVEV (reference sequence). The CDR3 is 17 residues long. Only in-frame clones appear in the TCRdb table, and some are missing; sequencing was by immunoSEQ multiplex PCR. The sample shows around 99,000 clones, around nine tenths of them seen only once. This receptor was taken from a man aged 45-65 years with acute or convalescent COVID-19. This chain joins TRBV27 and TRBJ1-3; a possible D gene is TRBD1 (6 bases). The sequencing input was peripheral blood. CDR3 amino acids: CASSPGAGGGSLNTIYF. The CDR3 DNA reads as TGTGCCAGCAGTCCTGGGGCGGGGGGCGGCAGCCTTAACACCATATATTTT.